This note documents a single T cell receptor (beta chain) sequence. What it binds is not known. This sample is part of a study of OX40 agonist ivuxolimab in advanced cancers. Study information: With a range of roughly 23 to 90, age averaged roughly 60 years, and 75% to 90% were male. Partial responses occurred in three patients (one hepatocellular carcinoma, two cutaneous melanoma). Regarding the study as a whole: At 0.1 to 3.0 mg/kg, clonal expansion of CD4+ and CD8+ blood T cells had occurred by week 6.

TCRdb keeps only in-frame clones here, not all; method: immunoSEQ multiplex PCR. The sample holds tens of thousands of clones, over 80% seen once. Deletions cut 0 bases from V and 1 base from J, with 6 bases between. The CDR3 spans 15 residues. Germline CDR1 is SGHAT and CDR2 is FQNNGV. The chain couples TRBV11-2 to TRBJ2-2, with D tentatively TRBD1 (6 bases). Sequencing was performed on CD4+ or CD8+ T cells sorted from blood, taken in a trial of the OX40 agonist ivuxolimab. The sequence derives from an adult with an advanced solid tumor such as melanoma, head and neck, liver or kidney cancer. The CDR3 DNA reads TGTGCCAGCAGCTTAGACAGGGGGAACACCGGGGAGCTGTTTTTT. Encoded protein: CASSLDRGNTGELFF.